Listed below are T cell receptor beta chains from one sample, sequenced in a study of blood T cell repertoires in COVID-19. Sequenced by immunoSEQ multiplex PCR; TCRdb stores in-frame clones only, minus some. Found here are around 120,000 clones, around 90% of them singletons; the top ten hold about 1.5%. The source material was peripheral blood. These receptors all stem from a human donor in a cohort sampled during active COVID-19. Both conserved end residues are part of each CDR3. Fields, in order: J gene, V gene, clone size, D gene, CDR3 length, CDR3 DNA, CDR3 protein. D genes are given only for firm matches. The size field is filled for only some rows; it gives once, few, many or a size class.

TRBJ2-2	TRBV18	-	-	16	TGTGCCAGCTCACCACAGTCGGTAACGAACGCCGGGGAGCTGTTTTTT	CASSPQSVTNAGELFF
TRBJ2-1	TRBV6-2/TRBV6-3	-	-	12	TGTGCCAGCAGTTCCAGGGAGGATGAGCAGTTCTTC	CASSSREDEQFF
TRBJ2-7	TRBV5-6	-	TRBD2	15	TGTGCCAGCAGCCAACTAGCGGGAGTTACCTACGAGCAGTACTTC	CASSQLAGVTYEQYF
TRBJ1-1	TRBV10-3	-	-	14	TGTGCCATCAGTGAGTTTCAGGGTAGCACTGAAGCTTTCTTT	CAISEFQGSTEAFF
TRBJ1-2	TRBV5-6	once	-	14	TGTGCCAGCAGCGCGGGACGGGGCGGCTATGGCTACACCTTC	CASSAGRGGYGYTF
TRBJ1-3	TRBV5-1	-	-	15	TGCGCCAGCAGCTTGCCCCAGGGATCTGGAAACACCATATATTTT	CASSLPQGSGNTIYF
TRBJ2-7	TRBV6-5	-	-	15	TGTGCCAGCAGTTACGCACCAGGACAGTCCTACGAGCAGTACTTC	CASSYAPGQSYEQYF
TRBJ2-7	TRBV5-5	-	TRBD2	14	TGTGCCAGCAGCTTGGACGGGGGGATCTACGAGCAGTACTTC	CASSLDGGIYEQYF
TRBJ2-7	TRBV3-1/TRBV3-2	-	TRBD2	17	TGTGCCAGCAGCCCCCGGACTAGCGGGACAACCTCCTACGAGCAGTACTTC	CASSPRTSGTTSYEQYF
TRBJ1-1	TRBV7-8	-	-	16	TGTGCCAGCAGCCCGAGGGGGGGGCATATGAACACTGAAGCTTTCTTT	CASSPRGGHMNTEAFF
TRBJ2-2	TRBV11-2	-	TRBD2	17	TGTGCCAGCAGCTTAGAGCCCCCTAGCGGGGGGGCCGGGGAGCTGTTTTTT	CASSLEPPSGGAGELFF
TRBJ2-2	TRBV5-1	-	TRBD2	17	TGCGCCAGCAGCTTGAGGCTCCTAGCGGGAGTGGCCTCTGAGCTGTTTTTT	CASSLRLLAGVASELFF
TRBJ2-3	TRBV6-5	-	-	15	TGTGCCAGCAGTTACAGGGGGAAGGCCCGAGATACGCAGTATTTT	CASSYRGKARDTQYF
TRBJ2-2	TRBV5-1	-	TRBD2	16	TGCGCCAGCAGACATGGTAGCGGGACCGGCACCGGGGAGCTGTTTTTT	CASRHGSGTGTGELFF
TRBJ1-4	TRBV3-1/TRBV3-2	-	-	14	TGTGCCAGCAGCCATACAGGAATTAATGAAAAACTGTTTTTT	CASSHTGINEKLFF
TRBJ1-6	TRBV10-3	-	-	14	TGTGCCATCAGTGTTATGGACAGCAATTCACCCCTCCACTTT	CAISVMDSNSPLHF
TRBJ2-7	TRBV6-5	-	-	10	TGTGCCACCCTGTACTACGAGCAGTACTTC	CATLYYEQYF
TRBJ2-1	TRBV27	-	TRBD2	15	TGTGCCAGCAGTCTCGAAAGACTAGCGAGGAATGAGCAGTTCTTC	CASSLERLARNEQFF
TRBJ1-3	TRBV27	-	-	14	TGTGCCAGCAGTCCCAGGGGATATGGAAACACCATATATTTT	CASSPRGYGNTIYF
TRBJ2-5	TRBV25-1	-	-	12	TGTGCCAGCAGCGTGACTGGAGAGACCCAGTACTTC	CASSVTGETQYF
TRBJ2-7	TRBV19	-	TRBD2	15	TGTGCCAGTAGTCGGACTAGCGGGAGGGGCTACGAGCAGTACTTC	CASSRTSGRGYEQYF
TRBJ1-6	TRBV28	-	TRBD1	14	TGTGCCAGCAGTCCGACAGGGGCGCATTCACCCCTCCACTTT	CASSPTGAHSPLHF
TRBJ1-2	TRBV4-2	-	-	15	TGTGCCAGCAGCCAAGATCAGGGTACTAACTATGGCTACACCTTC	CASSQDQGTNYGYTF
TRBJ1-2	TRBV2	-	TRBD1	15	TGTGCCAGCAGTGAAAGACAGGGGCAAATCTATGGCTACATCTTC	CASSERQGQIYGYIF
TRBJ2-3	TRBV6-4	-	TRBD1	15	TGTGCCAGCAGTAGACAGGGTGGTGAGACAGATACGCAGTATTTT	CASSRQGGETDTQYF
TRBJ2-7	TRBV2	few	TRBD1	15	TGTGCCAGCAGTGATTCGGACAGGGGCTGGTACGAGCAGTACTTC	CASSDSDRGWYEQYF
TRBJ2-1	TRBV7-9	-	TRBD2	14	TGTGCCAGCAGGATAGCGGGGGGGCACAATGAGCAGTTCTTC	CASRIAGGHNEQFF
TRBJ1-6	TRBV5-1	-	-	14	TGCGCCAGCACCTTCGGACAGACTAATTCACCCCTCCACTTT	CASTFGQTNSPLHF
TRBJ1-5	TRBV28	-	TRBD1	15	TGTGCCAGCACTCGGACAGGGGATTACAATCAGCCCCAGCATTTT	CASTRTGDYNQPQHF
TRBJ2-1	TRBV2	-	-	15	TGTGCCAGCAGGGGAGCGCGGCGGGTCTACAATGAGCAGTTCTTC	CASRGARRVYNEQFF
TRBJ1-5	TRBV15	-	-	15	TGTGCCACCAGCAGTTTCCGGGACTTAGGGCAGCCCCAGCATTTT	CATSSFRDLGQPQHF
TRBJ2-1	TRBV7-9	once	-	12	TGTGCCAGCAGCCCTACCGGGGAGGAGCAGTTCTTC	CASSPTGEEQFF
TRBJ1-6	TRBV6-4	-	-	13	TGTGCCAGCAGTGACAGGGGAGGTTCACCCCTCCACTTT	CASSDRGGSPLHF
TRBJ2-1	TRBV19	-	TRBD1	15	TGTGCCAGTAGCCTCAGGGGGCAGGCCTACAATGAGCAGTTCTTC	CASSLRGQAYNEQFF
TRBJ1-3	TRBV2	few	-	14	TGTGCCAGCAAACCCGGGGACACTGGAAACACCATATATTTT	CASKPGDTGNTIYF
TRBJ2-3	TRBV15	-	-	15	TGTGCCACCGCCGGGGGGCTAGCGCCCACAGATACGCAGTATTTT	CATAGGLAPTDTQYF
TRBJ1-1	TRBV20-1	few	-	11	TGCAGTGCCCAAGGGGTCACTGAAGCTTTCTTT	CSAQGVTEAFF
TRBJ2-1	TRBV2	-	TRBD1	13	TGTGCCAGCAGTCTGGACAGGGACAATGAGCAGTTCTTC	CASSLDRDNEQFF
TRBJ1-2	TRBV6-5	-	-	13	TGTGCCAGCAGTTACTCTTCAAGCGGTGGCTACACCTTC	CASSYSSSGGYTF
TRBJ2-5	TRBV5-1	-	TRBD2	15	TGCGCCAGCAGCTTGGCTCTAGCGGGGCGAGAGACCCAGTACTTC	CASSLALAGRETQYF
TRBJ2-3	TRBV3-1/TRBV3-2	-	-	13	TGTGCCAGCAGCCAAGTCAGTCCAGATACGCAGTATTTT	CASSQVSPDTQYF
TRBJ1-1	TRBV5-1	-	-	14	TGCGCCAGCAGCTTGACCGGGACACAGGATAAGGCTTTCTTT	CASSLTGTQDKAFF
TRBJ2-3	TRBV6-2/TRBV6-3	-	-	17	TGTGCCAGCAGTTACCGGGACATCCGGGCCGGGATAGATACGCAGTATTTT	CASSYRDIRAGIDTQYF
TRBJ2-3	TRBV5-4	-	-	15	TGTGCCAGCAGCTTGGGCCGGTCGAGCCAAGATACGCAGTATTTT	CASSLGRSSQDTQYF
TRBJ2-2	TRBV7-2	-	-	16	TGTGCCAGCAGCTTAGGGGGGGGCTCGAACACCGGGGAGCTGTTTTTT	CASSLGGGSNTGELFF
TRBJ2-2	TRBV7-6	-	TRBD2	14	TGTGCCAGCAGCTTAGCGGGAGGGCCCGGGGAGCTGTTTTTT	CASSLAGGPGELFF
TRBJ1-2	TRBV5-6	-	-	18	TGTGCCAGCAGCCTCGCTAATTCGGACGGACTCACCAACTATGGCTACACCTTC	CASSLANSDGLTNYGYTF
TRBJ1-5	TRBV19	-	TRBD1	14	TGTGCCAGTAGTCTAGGGGGCTACAATCAGCCCCAGCATTTT	CASSLGGYNQPQHF
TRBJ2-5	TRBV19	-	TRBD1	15	TGTGCCAGTTCCCTATGGGACAGCAGGCGGGAGACCCAGTACTTC	CASSLWDSRRETQYF
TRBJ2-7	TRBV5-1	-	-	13	TGCGCCAGCAGCTTGAGACAGGCCTACGAGCAGTACTTC	CASSLRQAYEQYF
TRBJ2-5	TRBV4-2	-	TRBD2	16	TGTGCCAGCAGCCAAAGGGGCGGGGGGGCCTCGGAGACCCAGTACTTC	CASSQRGGGASETQYF
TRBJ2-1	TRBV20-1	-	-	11	TGCAGTGCTAGGGAGATATCTCAGCAGTTCTTC	CSAREISQQFF
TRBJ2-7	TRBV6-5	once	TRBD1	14	TGTGCCAGCACCAAGGGACAGGGGGCGGGGGAGCAGTACTTC	CASTKGQGAGEQYF
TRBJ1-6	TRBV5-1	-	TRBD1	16	TGCGCCAGCAGCGATCCGGGACAGGGGGCTGAAACACCCCTCCACTTT	CASSDPGQGAETPLHF
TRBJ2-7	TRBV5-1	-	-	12	TGCGCCAGCAGCTGGGGCGGCTACGAGCAGTACTTC	CASSWGGYEQYF
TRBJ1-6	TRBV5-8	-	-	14	TGTGCCAGCAGCTTGGGACTCTTGAATTCACCCCTCCACTTT	CASSLGLLNSPLHF
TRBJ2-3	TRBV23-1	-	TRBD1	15	TGCGCCAGCAGTTGGGCAGGGGGCAGGACAGATACGCAGTATTTT	CASSWAGGRTDTQYF